The sequence of this T cell receptor beta chain was determined in a study of blood T cell repertoires in COVID-19 (dated by TCRdb to about 2020). For context, the study as a whole: The collaborator samples originated in the United States, Italy and Spain and spanned the acute and convalescent phases of COVID-19. The samples were drawn from the first 160 participants of the ongoing ImmuneRACE study and from over 950 subjects provided by 6 global collaborators. Deeply sampled blood TCRbeta repertoires from subjects exposed to, actively infected with, or recovered from COVID-19 were included in the dataset. Nearly every sample came with metadata listing a de-identified subject ID, COVID-19 status, age in years and sex. The repertoires were released in a freely available public database intended as a resource for research on the immune response to SARS-CoV-2. HLA class I and class II types, where available, came from metadata supplied by the sample provider rather than from assay-based typing. The prospective study material was composed of cDNA or gDNA derived from T cells, B-cell-depleted T cells, or PBMCs.

TCRbeta CDR3 regions were amplified from genomic DNA using the immunoSEQ Assay, a bias-controlled multiplex PCR. The published analysis was carried out like this. Within the assay, amplification of reference gene primers was used to estimate how many nucleated cells each sample contained. Sequence reads were collapsed and filtered to measure the absolute abundance of every unique TCRbeta CDR3 rearrangement. For each sample, productive Simpson clonality was calculated by taking the square root of Simpson's diversity index across productive rearrangements. The table comes from immuneACCESS by way of TCRdb, which keeps in-frame sequences with V and J called. Part of the clones is missing from these tables; in studies checked, under half for an unresolved V gene and the rest for unknown reasons. The V and J calls and clone size come from that table; D and trimming were worked out from the DNA. In this sample the table shows about 190,000 clones, around 84% of which occur a single time. 3.2% of the sample goes to the ten largest clones.

Points on this clone: Its antigen target is currently unknown. Base qualities are missing; no much larger clone stands one base away.

CDR1 and CDR2 are read off the germline V gene as SGHTS and YDEGEE. From the cysteine up to the phenylalanine, the CDR3 has a length of 15 residues. The kept DNA is CDR3 alone, 45 bases in frame from the first base. V lost 2 bases and J lost 7 bases, and the count of bases not matched to a germline gene is 11. The paper as a whole reports these results and caveats: Clinical and demographic metadata were provided uncurated, with the amount varying by source and participant.

In the prospective study, participants were about 18 to 90 years old, resided in fewer than 25 geographic areas of the United States, and were enrolled through a virtual design. In the prospective study, cohorts were assigned on the basis of participant-reported clinical history obtained from a screening survey and a study questionnaire. Recovered participants in ImmuneRACE Cohort 3 were defined as having two consecutive negative NP/OP PCR tests, clearance from a healthcare professional, or resolution of symptoms. In the prospective study, whole blood, serum and a nasopharyngeal or oropharyngeal swab were collected from each participant by mobile phlebotomists. Participants in the prospective study had the option to provide additional blood draws and questionnaires over a roughly 2-month period. Before DNA extraction, prospective study blood samples were shipped either frozen or at room temperature.

The chain employs TRBV5-8 and TRBJ2-7; the junction holds 8 bases that match TRBD2. Sequencing used PBMCs or T cells enriched from blood (not recorded which). The clonotype comes from a woman under 40 who had recovered from COVID-19. DNA sequence: TGTGCCAGCAGCTTCGTAGCGGGACCTCTCTTAGAGCAGTACTTC. Its protein reads: CASSFVAGPLLEQYF.